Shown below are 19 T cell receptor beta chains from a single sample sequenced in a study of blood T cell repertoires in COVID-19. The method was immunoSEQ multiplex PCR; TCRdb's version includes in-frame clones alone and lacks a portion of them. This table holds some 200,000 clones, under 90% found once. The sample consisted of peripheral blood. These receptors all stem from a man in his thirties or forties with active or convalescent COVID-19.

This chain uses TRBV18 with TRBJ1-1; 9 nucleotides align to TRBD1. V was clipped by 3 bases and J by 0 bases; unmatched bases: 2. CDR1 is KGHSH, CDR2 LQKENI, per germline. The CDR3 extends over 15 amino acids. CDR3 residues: CASSPGDRVNTEAFF. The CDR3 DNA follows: TGTGCCAGCTCACCGGGGGACAGGGTGAACACTGAAGCTTTCTTT.

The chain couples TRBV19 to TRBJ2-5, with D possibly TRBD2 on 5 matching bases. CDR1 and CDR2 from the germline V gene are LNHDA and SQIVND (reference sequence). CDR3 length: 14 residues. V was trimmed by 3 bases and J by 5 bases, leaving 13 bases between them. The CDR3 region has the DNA TGTGCCAGTAGTATGCGGGCCGCCCCGGAGACCCAGTACTTC. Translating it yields CASSMRAAPETQYF.

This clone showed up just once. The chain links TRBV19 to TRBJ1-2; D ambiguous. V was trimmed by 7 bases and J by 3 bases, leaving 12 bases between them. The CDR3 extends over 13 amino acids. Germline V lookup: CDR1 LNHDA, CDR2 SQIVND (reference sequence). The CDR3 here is CASTGGFDYGYTF. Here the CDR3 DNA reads TGTGCCAGTACGGGAGGTTTTGACTATGGCTACACCTTC.

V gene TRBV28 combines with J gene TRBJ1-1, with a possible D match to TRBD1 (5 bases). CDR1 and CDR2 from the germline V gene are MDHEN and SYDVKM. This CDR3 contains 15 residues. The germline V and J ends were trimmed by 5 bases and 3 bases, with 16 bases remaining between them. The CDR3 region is CASSPRSRGHTEAFF. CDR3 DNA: TGTGCCAGCAGTCCGAGGTCAAGGGGCCACACTGAAGCTTTCTTT.

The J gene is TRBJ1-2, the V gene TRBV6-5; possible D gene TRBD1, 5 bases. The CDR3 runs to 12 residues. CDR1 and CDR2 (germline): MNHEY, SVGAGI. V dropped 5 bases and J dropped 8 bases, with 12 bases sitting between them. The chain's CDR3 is CASSRGGVGYTF. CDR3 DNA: TGTGCCAGCAGTAGGGGAGGGGTCGGCTACACCTTC.

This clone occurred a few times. This CDR3 is CASRSQGNTEAFF. DNA of the CDR3: TGTGCCAGTAGATCCCAGGGGAACACTGAAGCTTTCTTT. V and J are TRBV19 and TRBJ1-1; D possibly corresponds to TRBD1 (5 bases). This CDR3 is built from 13 residues. In germline, CDR1 is LNHDA, CDR2 SQIVND (reference sequence). The ends were cut back, 6 bases at V and 1 base at J, with 9 bases in the middle.

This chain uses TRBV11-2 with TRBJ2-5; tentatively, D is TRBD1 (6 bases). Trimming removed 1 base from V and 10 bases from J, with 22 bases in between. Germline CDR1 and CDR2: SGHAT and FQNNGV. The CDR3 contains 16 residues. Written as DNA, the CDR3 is TGTGCCAGCAGCTTAGCCGGACAGTTACCAAGAGAGGGCCAGTACTTC. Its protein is CASSLAGQLPREGQYF. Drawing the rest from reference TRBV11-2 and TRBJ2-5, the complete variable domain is EAGVAQSPRYKIIEKRQSVAFWCNPISGHATLYWYQQILGQGPKLLIQFQNNGVVDDSQLPKDRFSAERLKGVDSTLKIQPAKLEDSAVYLCASSLAGQLPREGQYFGPGTRLLVL.

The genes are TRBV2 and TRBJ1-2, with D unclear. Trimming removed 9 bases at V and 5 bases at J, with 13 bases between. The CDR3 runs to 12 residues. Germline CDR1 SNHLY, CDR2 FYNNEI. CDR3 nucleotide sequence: TGTGCCAGGAGGAGCAGAGATTATGGCTACACCTTC. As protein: CARRSRDYGYTF.

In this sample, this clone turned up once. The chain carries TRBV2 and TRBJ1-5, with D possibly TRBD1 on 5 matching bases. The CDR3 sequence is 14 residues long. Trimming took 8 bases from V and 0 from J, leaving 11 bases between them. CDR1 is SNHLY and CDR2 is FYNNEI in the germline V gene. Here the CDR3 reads CASDLGGSNQPQHF. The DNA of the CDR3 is TGTGCCAGCGACCTGGGGGGTAGCAATCAGCCCCAGCATTTT.

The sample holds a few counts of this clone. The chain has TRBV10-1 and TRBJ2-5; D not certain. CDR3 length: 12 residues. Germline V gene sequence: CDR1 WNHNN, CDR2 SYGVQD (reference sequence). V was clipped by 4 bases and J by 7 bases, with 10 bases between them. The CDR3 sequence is CASSGSGGTQYF. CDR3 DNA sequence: TGCGCCAGCAGTGGGAGTGGCGGGACCCAGTACTTC.

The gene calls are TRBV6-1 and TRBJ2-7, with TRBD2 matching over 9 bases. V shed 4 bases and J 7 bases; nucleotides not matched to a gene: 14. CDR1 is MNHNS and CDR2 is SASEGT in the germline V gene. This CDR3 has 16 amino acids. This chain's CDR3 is CASSGSGGLAGREQYF. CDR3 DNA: TGTGCCAGCAGTGGGAGTGGGGGTCTAGCGGGACGGGAGCAGTACTTC.

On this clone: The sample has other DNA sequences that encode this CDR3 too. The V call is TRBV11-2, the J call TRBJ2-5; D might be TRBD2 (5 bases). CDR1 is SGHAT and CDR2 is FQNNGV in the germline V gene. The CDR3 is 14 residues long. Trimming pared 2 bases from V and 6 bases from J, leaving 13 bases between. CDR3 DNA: TGTGCCAGCAGCTTAACCGGTGAGGGAAAGACCCAGTACTTC. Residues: CASSLTGEGKTQYF.

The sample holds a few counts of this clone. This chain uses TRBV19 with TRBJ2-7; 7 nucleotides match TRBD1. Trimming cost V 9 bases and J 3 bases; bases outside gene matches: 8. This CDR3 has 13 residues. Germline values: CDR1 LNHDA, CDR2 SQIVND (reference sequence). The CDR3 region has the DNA TGTGCCAGCTCGTATCGGACAGGCTACGAGCAGTACGTC. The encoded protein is CASSYRTGYEQYV.

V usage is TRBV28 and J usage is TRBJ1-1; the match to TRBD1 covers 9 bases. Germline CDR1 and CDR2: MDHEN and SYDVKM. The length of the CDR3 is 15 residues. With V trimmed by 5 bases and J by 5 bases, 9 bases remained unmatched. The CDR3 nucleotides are TGTGCCAGCAGTCAGGGACAGGGTTTGATAACTGAAGCTTTCTTT. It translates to CASSQGQGLITEAFF.

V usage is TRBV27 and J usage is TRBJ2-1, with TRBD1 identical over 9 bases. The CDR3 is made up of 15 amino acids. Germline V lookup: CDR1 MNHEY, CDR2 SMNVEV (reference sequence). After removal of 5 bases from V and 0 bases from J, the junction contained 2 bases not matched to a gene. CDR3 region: CASSGQGHSYNEQFF. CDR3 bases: TGTGCCAGCAGTGGACAGGGGCACTCCTACAATGAGCAGTTCTTC.

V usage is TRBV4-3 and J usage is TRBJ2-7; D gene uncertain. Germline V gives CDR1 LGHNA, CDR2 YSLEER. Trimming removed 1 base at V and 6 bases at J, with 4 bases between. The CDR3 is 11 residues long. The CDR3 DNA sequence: TGCGCCAGCAGCCAAGGGAGCGAGCAGTACTTC. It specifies CASSQGSEQYF.

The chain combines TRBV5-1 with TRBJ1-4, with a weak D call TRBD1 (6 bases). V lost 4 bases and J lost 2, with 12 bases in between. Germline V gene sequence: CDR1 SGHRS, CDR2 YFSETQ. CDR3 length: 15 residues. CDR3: CASSPSGVTNEKLFF. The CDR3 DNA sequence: TGCGCCAGCAGCCCCTCAGGGGTGACTAATGAAAAACTGTTTTTT.

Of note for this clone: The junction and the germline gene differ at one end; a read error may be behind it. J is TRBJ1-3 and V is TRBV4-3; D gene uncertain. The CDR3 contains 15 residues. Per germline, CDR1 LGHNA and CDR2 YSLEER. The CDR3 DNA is TGCGCCAGTAGCCCGGCCCACGGGTCTGGAAACACCATATATTTT. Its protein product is CASSPAHGSGNTIYF.

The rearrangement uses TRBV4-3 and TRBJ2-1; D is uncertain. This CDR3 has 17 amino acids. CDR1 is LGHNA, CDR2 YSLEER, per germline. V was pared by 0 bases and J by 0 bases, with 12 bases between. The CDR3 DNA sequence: TGCGCCAGCAGCCAAGAAAACGCGGTTAGCTCCTACAATGAGCAGTTCTTC. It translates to CASSQENAVSSYNEQFF.